What follows are 17 T cell receptor beta chains derived from one specimen sequenced in a study of blood T cell repertoires in COVID-19. Sequenced by immunoSEQ multiplex PCR; TCRdb stores in-frame clones only, minus some. Of roughly 150,000 clones listed, roughly nine tenths are singletons. Source material: peripheral blood. The receptors were sampled from a woman between 35 and 50 years old with acute or convalescent COVID-19.

J is TRBJ2-2 and V is TRBV27; TRBD2 matches 9 bases. The germline V gene encodes CDR1 MNHEY and CDR2 SMNVEV (reference sequence). This CDR3 is built from 17 residues. V shed 3 bases, J shed 2 bases, and the junction held 7 bases outside the gene matches. The CDR3 loop is CASSFRGAGGNTGELFF. CDR3 nucleotide sequence: TGTGCCAGCAGTTTCCGAGGAGCGGGGGGAAACACCGGGGAGCTGTTTTTT.

This rearrangement joins TRBV29-1 to TRBJ2-7; 9 bases are shared with TRBD1. J gave up 4 bases and V 5 bases, and 18 bases lay outside the gene matches. This CDR3 spans 17 amino acids. Germline V gene data show CDR1 as SQVTM and CDR2 as ANQGSEA. The chain's CDR3 is CSVQGPSGTGFPYEQYF. Here the CDR3 DNA reads TGCAGCGTTCAAGGTCCATCCGGGACAGGGTTCCCTTACGAGCAGTACTTC.

The chain recombines TRBV10-3 with TRBJ1-3; the D is unclear. The CDR3 covers 14 residues. Trimming pared 4 bases from V and 2 bases from J, leaving 9 bases between. Germline loops: CDR1 ENHRY, CDR2 SYGVKD. Here the CDR3 DNA reads TGTGCCATCAGTGTTTTCAGGCCTGGAAACACCATATATTTT. This sequence encodes CAISVFRPGNTIYF.

V usage is TRBV5-5 and J usage is TRBJ2-7, with D perhaps matching TRBD1 (6 bases). V dropped 4 bases and J dropped 1 base, with 15 bases sitting between them. Per the germline V gene, CDR1 is SGHKS and CDR2 is YYEKEE (reference sequence). This CDR3 comprises 15 residues. CDR3 sequence: CASSRTWTESYEQYF. The CDR3 nucleotides read TGTGCCAGCAGCCGGACCTGGACAGAATCCTACGAGCAGTACTTC.

This chain uses TRBV19 with TRBJ1-6; TRBD1 matches at 7 bases. Losses at the gene ends were 7 bases for V and 6 bases for J; bases not matched to a gene: 12. Per the germline V gene, CDR1 is LNHDA and CDR2 is SQIVND (reference sequence). The CDR3 spans 16 residues. The CDR3 loop reads CASTVGQLNLNSPLHF. CDR3 nucleotide sequence: TGTGCCAGTACCGTGGGACAGCTGAACCTTAATTCACCCCTCCACTTT.

The chain carries TRBV5-6 and TRBJ2-3; 8 nucleotides align to TRBD2. The germline CDR1 and CDR2 sequences are SGHDT and YYEEEE. The CDR3 sequence is 15 residues long. The junction had 4 bases not matched to a gene; V was cut back by 0 bases and J by 4 bases. Here the CDR3 reads CASSLAGGPPDTQYF. For the CDR3, the DNA is TGTGCCAGCAGCTTGGCGGGGGGGCCCCCAGATACGCAGTATTTT.

This rearrangement joins TRBV2 to TRBJ1-3, with D unclear. V lost 2 bases, J lost 0 bases, and 5 bases lay in between. This CDR3 region has 14 residues. CDR1 is SNHLY and CDR2 is FYNNEI in the germline V gene. DNA of the CDR3: TGTGCCAGCAGTGAACAGTTCTCTGGAAACACCATATATTTT. Translation: CASSEQFSGNTIYF.

The chain recombines TRBV7-8 with TRBJ1-4; maybe TRBD1 (6 bases). The length of the CDR3 is 14 residues. Germline V lookup: CDR1 SGHVS, CDR2 FQNEAQ. With 5 bases removed from V and 5 bases from J, the gap between germline ends came to 12 bases. The CDR3 nucleotides are TGTGCCAGCAGCCGGACAGCGTGGAATGAAAAACTGTTTTTT. Amino acid sequence: CASSRTAWNEKLFF. Full variable domain (missing parts from reference TRBV7-8 and TRBJ1-4): GAGVSQSPRYKVAKRGQDVALRCDPISGHVSLFWYQQALGQGPEFLTYFQNEAQLDKSGLPSDRFFAERPEGSVSTLKIQRTQQEDSAVYLCASSRTAWNEKLFFGSGTQLSVL.

The chain carries TRBV28 and TRBJ2-1, with TRBD1 identical over 7 bases. The CDR3 covers 13 residues. Germline loops: CDR1 MDHEN, CDR2 SYDVKM. The trim removed 4 bases at V and 5 bases at J, leaving 2 bases unmatched. The CDR3 is CASSWGQHNEQFF. Here the CDR3 DNA reads TGTGCCAGCAGTTGGGGACAGCACAATGAGCAGTTCTTC.

This sequence joins TRBV6-7 and TRBJ2-2; 14 positions match TRBD2. TRBV6-7 is reported as an ORF; its role is uncertain. The CDR3 contains 19 residues. Germline trimming cut 0 bases from V and 3 bases from J; bases unmatched to any gene: 6. The CDR3 protein is CASSYSGTSGRGDTGELFF. The CDR3 DNA sequence: TGTGCCAGCAGTTACTCGGGGACTAGCGGGAGAGGTGACACCGGGGAGCTGTTTTTT.

J is TRBJ1-1 and V is TRBV4-1; D unclear. Trimming removed 8 bases from V and 0 bases from J, with 22 bases in between. Germline V gene lookup returns CDR1 MGHRA and CDR2 YSYEKL. The CDR3 has 17 amino acids. The CDR3 sequence is CASALRPPEGLNTEAFF. The DNA for the CDR3 is TGCGCCAGCGCGTTAAGGCCTCCCGAGGGCCTGAACACTGAAGCTTTCTTT.

This rearrangement joins TRBV12-3 or TRBV12-4 to TRBJ1-1, with D tentatively TRBD1 (6 bases). V lost 6 bases and J 5 bases, leaving 10 bases between the germline ends. The CDR3 is 12 residues long. In nucleotides, the CDR3 is TGTGCCAGCAGGTCAGGGGTTACTGAAGCTTTCTTT. The encoded protein is CASRSGVTEAFF.

This clone was found a few times. V and J are TRBV19 and TRBJ2-2; the match to TRBD1 covers 8 bases. Germline values: CDR1 LNHDA, CDR2 SQIVND (reference sequence). The CDR3 totals 16 residues. The V and J ends lost 5 bases and 3 bases, in that order; junction bases with no gene match: 8. CDR3 protein: CASSPGQGRDTGELFF. The DNA of the CDR3 is TGTGCCAGTAGTCCCGGACAGGGTAGGGACACCGGGGAGCTGTTTTTT.

This sequence joins TRBV11-2 and TRBJ1-2, with D maybe TRBD1 (6 bases). Per the germline V gene, CDR1 is SGHAT and CDR2 is FQNNGV. Trimming stripped 5 bases from V and 0 bases from J, with 10 bases between. CDR3 length equals 14 residues. CDR3 residues: CASSIRQANYGYTF. Here the CDR3 DNA reads TGTGCCAGCAGCATACGACAGGCTAACTATGGCTACACCTTC.

This clone appeared a few times. The chain is built from TRBV11-3 and TRBJ1-5; a possible D gene is TRBD1 (5 bases). V shed 4 bases and J shed 7 bases, with 11 bases lying between them. The CDR3 length is 13 residues. Per the germline V gene, CDR1 is SGHNT and CDR2 is YENEEA. This CDR3 is CASSSGQGQPQHF. CDR3 nucleotide sequence: TGTGCCAGCAGCTCAGGGCAGGGACAGCCCCAGCATTTT.

This chain links TRBV3-1 (or the pseudogene TRBV3-2) with TRBJ1-6; D gene unclear. V lost 0 bases, J lost 9 bases, and 15 bases lay in between. This CDR3 comprises 16 residues. CDR1 and CDR2 from the germline V gene are LGHDT and YNNKEL (reference sequence). For the CDR3, the DNA is TGTGCCAGCAGCCAAGAAAGGCTTACGGAGGGTTCACCCCTCCACTTT. It encodes CASSQERLTEGSPLHF.

The CDR3 loop reads CASSPGTGVGLDGYTF. The CDR3 nucleotides read TGTGCCAGCAGCCCCGGGACAGGGGTTGGGTTAGATGGCTACACCTTC. The chain is built from TRBV9 and TRBJ1-2; 10 bases line up with TRBD1. This CDR3 has 16 residues. J gave up 6 bases and V 4 bases, and 12 bases lay outside the gene matches. The germline V gene encodes CDR1 SGDLS and CDR2 YYNGEE.